This T cell receptor (beta chain) is from a study of a mutant IDH1 vaccine in newly diagnosed glioma. Study overall: Treated patients comprised around 60% males and around 38% females, mean age approximately 42 years. The therapy given earlier, which was standard therapy, consisted of radiotherapy, temozolomide, or both, and most of the patients received both.

Time point described: baseline, week 1 (first vaccination visit). Treatment reported: pre-vaccination baseline after standard-of-care therapy. This table comes from immunoSEQ multiplex PCR, and its TCRdb copy is limited to in-frame clones, with some not included. The sample lists 80,000 to 100,000 clones; around 80% were seen once. CDR1 is SNHLY, CDR2 FYNNEI, per germline. J was trimmed by 4 bases and V by 6 bases; bases with no gene match: 6. This CDR3 is built from 15 residues. The chain uses TRBV2 and TRBJ1-5; TRBD1 aligns across 10 bases. The source of this sequence is a man aged 35 to 55 with glioma. Some clones in this sample may be carry-over from other donors' samples. Specimen: PBMCs, collected from a glioma patient treated with radiotherapy, temozolomide or both. DNA for the CDR3: TGTGCCAGCAGGGGGGGACAGGGGCGAAATCAGCCCCAGCATTTT. The encoded protein is CASRGGQGRNQPQHF.